This TCR beta chain was sequenced during a study of blood T cell repertoires in COVID-19. Germline-derived CDR1 and CDR2 are SGHAT and FQNNGV. This CDR3 region has 14 residues. The ends were cut back, 0 bases at V and 4 bases at J, with 9 bases in the middle. The assay was immunoSEQ multiplex PCR, and TCRdb's table has in-frame clones only and misses some. The data contain roughly 280,000 clones, roughly 86% of them singletons. This chain joins TRBV11-2 and TRBJ1-1; D not certain. This receptor was obtained from a woman aged 55-69 years who had recovered from COVID-19. Sequencing was done on a sample of PBMCs or T cells enriched from blood (not recorded which). CDR3 protein: CASSLEVTSTEAFF. The CDR3 DNA reads as TGTGCCAGCAGCTTAGAGGTAACTAGCACTGAAGCTTTCTTT.